The 20 T cell receptor beta chains below were found in one sample sequenced in a study of T-cell memory formation after mild COVID-19. TCRdb used MiXCR to reprocess the 5' RACE reads, holding one entry per CDR3 protein. Of more than 250,000 distinct CDR3 sequences in the sample, 15% to 20% were seen once. The sample comprised PBMCs or a T cell subset sorted from them (not recorded which). The receptors come from a man aged 18-30 years who had mild COVID-19 (a few samples of this study predate the infection). Cell type and time point are not known.

J is TRBJ2-3 and V is TRBV5-1; 8 bases are a match to TRBD2. CDR1 SGHRS and CDR2 YFSETQ come from the germline V gene. V lost 3 bases and J lost 4; bases outside the gene matches: 7. The CDR3 has 15 residues. The CDR3 sequence: CASSSAGAIADTQYF. CDR3 nucleotide sequence: TGCGCCAGCAGCTCAGCGGGGGCAATCGCAGATACGCAGTATTTT. Full variable domain (outside the CDR3, taken from reference TRBV5-1 and TRBJ2-3): KAGVTQTPRYLIKTRGQQVTLSCSPISGHRSVSWYQQTPGQGLQFLFEYFSETQRNKGNFPGRFSGRQFSNSRSEMNVSTLELGDSALYLCASSSAGAIADTQYFGPGTRLTVL.

This clonotype was seen repeatedly, ten times or more. The genes are TRBV4-1 and TRBJ2-2, with 10 bases lining up with TRBD1. Unmatched junction bases numbered 8, after V lost 7 bases and J lost 6 bases. CDR3 size: 15 residues. The germline gives CDR1 MGHRA, CDR2 YSYEKL. The CDR3 nucleotides read TGCGCCAGCAATCCCAGGGACAGGGGCCCCGGGGAGCTGTTTTTT. Its translation: CASNPRDRGPGELFF.

The chain uses TRBV29-1 and TRBJ2-1; a possible D gene is TRBD2 (8 bases). V was clipped by 5 bases and J by 3 bases, with 17 bases between them. The length of the CDR3 is 15 residues. Per germline, CDR1 SQVTM and CDR2 ANQGSEA. The CDR3 loop reads CSVYGGDSYYNEQFF. CDR3 DNA sequence: TGCAGCGTTTACGGGGGGGACAGCTACTACAATGAGCAGTTCTTC.

This clonotype appeared a few times. This sequence joins TRBV7-6 and TRBJ2-6, with D unclear. CDR1 is SGHVS and CDR2 is FNYEAQ in the germline V gene. With 1 base removed from V and 2 bases from J, the gap between germline ends came to 9 bases. The CDR3 sequence is 16 residues long. CDR3 in DNA: TGTGCCAGCAGCTTAGAGGGTGGGACTGGGGCCAACGTCCTGACTTTC. Its translation is CASSLEGGTGANVLTF. Supplemented by reference TRBV7-6 and TRBJ2-6, the full variable domain reads GAGVSQSPRYKVTKRGQDVALRCDPISGHVSLYWYRQALGQGPEFLTYFNYEAQQDKSGLPNDRFSAERPEGSISTLTIQRTEQRDSAMYRCASSLEGGTGANVLTFGAGSRLTVL.

This clonotype showed up many times. The chain combines TRBV20-1 with TRBJ2-3; no clear D. Germline assignment: CDR1 DFQATT and CDR2 SNEGSKA (reference sequence). The CDR3 totals 14 residues. V was trimmed by 1 base and J by 0 bases, leaving 8 bases between them. The CDR3 region is CSARGLASTDTQYF. The CDR3 DNA follows: TGCAGTGCTAGAGGACTTGCGAGCACAGATACGCAGTATTTT.

The CDR3 loop is CASSPSGLNYGYTF. The DNA for the CDR3 is TGTGCCAGCAGTCCGTCGGGACTGAACTATGGCTACACCTTC. V usage is TRBV27 and J usage is TRBJ1-2, with a tentative D call TRBD1 (5 bases). Germline V gives CDR1 MNHEY, CDR2 SMNVEV (reference sequence). V lost 5 bases and J lost 2, with 12 bases in between. The CDR3 contains 14 residues.

Points on this clonotype: This could be a read error, since a much larger clone is one nucleotide away. The chain combines TRBV6-2 or TRBV6-3 with TRBJ1-5; no reliable D call. There are 12 residues in the CDR3. The V gene's germline CDR1 is MNHEY and CDR2 SVGEGT. V lost 0 bases and J 5 bases, leaving 2 bases between the germline ends. CDR3 residues: CASSYSDQPQHF. CDR3 DNA: TGTGCCAGCAGTTACTCAGATCAGCCCCAGCATTTT.

J is TRBJ1-4 and V is TRBV7-9; D remains unclear. CDR3 length: 12 amino acids. Between the trimmed V and J ends, which lost 4 bases and 11 bases, there was a span of 11 bases. From germline, CDR1 is SEHNR and CDR2 FQNEAQ (reference sequence). CDR3 sequence reads: CASSSIVGKLFF. The CDR3 DNA sequence: TGTGCCAGCAGCTCCATCGTAGGGAAACTGTTTTTT.

The chain is built from TRBV11-2 and TRBJ1-2, with 8 bases identical to TRBD1. V lost 5 bases and J lost 8; bases outside the gene matches: 7. Germline V gene sequence: CDR1 SGHAT, CDR2 FQNNGV. The CDR3 consists of 13 residues. As DNA, the CDR3 is TGTGCCAGCAGCCCGACAGGGGACGGAGGCTACACCTTC. This encodes CASSPTGDGGYTF.

The CDR3 coding sequence is TGTGCCAGCAGTCCAGAGGTAACGGGCAATCAGCCCCAGCATTTT. Translation gives CASSPEVTGNQPQHF. This rearrangement joins TRBV7-2 to TRBJ1-5, with D hard to call. Germline CDR1 SGHTA, CDR2 FQGNSA. V dropped 6 bases and J dropped 2 bases, with 14 bases sitting between them. The CDR3 consists of 15 residues.

The chain joins TRBV6-2 or TRBV6-3 to TRBJ1-6; D remains ambiguous. CDR1 and CDR2 (germline): MNHEY, SVGEGT. This CDR3 has 15 amino acids. V was shortened by 2 bases and J by 4 bases, with 9 bases between the two germline ends. Here the CDR3 DNA reads TGTGCCAGCAGTTACACGGCGATTTATAATTCACCCCTCCACTTT. Its protein product is CASSYTAIYNSPLHF.

This chain joins TRBV18 and TRBJ2-3, with TRBD1 as a possible D gene (6 bases). The CDR3 consists of 14 residues. Trimming pared 5 bases from V and 2 bases from J, leaving 11 bases between. Looked up from germline, CDR1 is KGHSH and CDR2 is LQKENI. CDR3 amino acids: CASSAGQSTDTQYF. The CDR3 nucleotides read TGTGCCAGCTCAGCCGGACAGTCCACAGATACGCAGTATTTT.

This clonotype was found a few times. The rearrangement joins TRBV23-1 to TRBJ2-7, with TRBD2 as a possible D gene (6 bases). TRBV23-1 is flagged as an ORF with uncertain function. Trimming removed 11 bases from V and 5 bases from J, with 22 bases in between. This CDR3 contains 14 residues. The CDR3 coding sequence is TGCGCCCGAGGAGGGGCTCGCAGGCTTGACGAGCAGTACGTC. As protein: CARGGARRLDEQYV.

The CDR3 bases are TGCGCCAGCTTCCGAAGCGGACAGGGATGGGGTTGGGGGGACATTCAGTACTTC. Protein sequence: CASFRSGQGWGWGDIQYF. The chain employs TRBV5-1 and TRBJ2-4; 8 bases are shared with TRBD1. Germline CDR1 and CDR2: SGHRS and YFSETQ. The junction had 23 bases not matched to a gene; V was cut back by 7 bases and J by 8 bases. There are 18 residues in the CDR3. The variable domain in full, with the rest retrieved from reference TRBV5-1 and TRBJ2-4, is KAGVTQTPRYLIKTRGQQVTLSCSPISGHRSVSWYQQTPGQGLQFLFEYFSETQRNKGNFPGRFSGRQFSNSRSEMNVSTLELGDSALYLCASFRSGQGWGWGDIQYFGAGTRLSVL.

This clonotype was detected only a few times. This CDR3 reads CASSASGAQGKTQYF. For the CDR3, the DNA is TGTGCCAGCAGCGCTAGCGGGGCCCAAGGCAAGACCCAGTACTTC. This chain links TRBV7-2 with TRBJ2-5, with TRBD2 matching 9 bases. CDR1 is SGHTA, CDR2 FQGNSA, per germline. The CDR3 covers 15 residues. The V and J ends lost 5 bases and 6 bases, in that order; junction bases with no gene match: 10.

This clonotype was counted many times. V is TRBV7-2 and J is TRBJ1-2; D is uncertain. This CDR3 spans 16 amino acids. Germline assignment: CDR1 SGHTA and CDR2 FQGNSA. Trimming took off 4 bases at V and 7 bases at J, with 22 bases between the two ends. The CDR3 spells CASSSSPGRVGSGYTF. The CDR3 region has the DNA TGTGCCAGCAGCTCCTCTCCCGGGAGGGTGGGATCTGGCTACACCTTC. The full variable domain, rest sourced from reference TRBV7-2 and TRBJ1-2, is GAGVSQSPSNKVTEKGKDVELRCDPISGHTALYWYRQSLGQGLEFLIYFQGNSAPDKSGLPSDRFSAERTGGSVSTLTIQRTQQEDSAVYLCASSSSPGRVGSGYTFGSGTRLTVV.

A few counts support this clonotype. The V and J genes are TRBV29-1 and TRBJ2-5; D tentatively fits TRBD1 or TRBD2 (5 bases each). V dropped 7 bases and J dropped 7 bases, with 16 bases sitting between them. CDR1 and CDR2 (germline): SQVTM, ANQGSEA. This CDR3 has 12 amino acids. The CDR3 DNA follows: TGCAGCGGAGGAGAGGGGCAGGGGACCCAGTACTTC. Translating it yields CSGGEGQGTQYF.

This chain links TRBV7-9 with TRBJ2-5; either TRBD1 or TRBD2 may fit D (5 bases each). Per germline, CDR1 SEHNR and CDR2 FQNEAQ (reference sequence). The CDR3 is made up of 12 amino acids. The germline V and J ends were trimmed by 4 bases and 5 bases, with 8 bases remaining between them. The CDR3 sequence is CASSSWGETQYF. CDR3 nucleotide sequence: TGTGCCAGCAGCTCATGGGGGGAGACCCAGTACTTC. Drawing the rest from reference TRBV7-9 and TRBJ2-5, the complete variable domain is DTGVSQNPRHKITKRGQNVTFRCDPISEHNRLYWYRQTLGQGPEFLTYFQNEAQLEKSRLLSDRFSAERPKGSFSTLEIQRTEQGDSAMYLCASSSWGETQYFGPGTRLLVL.

V usage is TRBV28 and J usage is TRBJ2-7, with 9 bases matching TRBD2. V was clipped by 6 bases and J by 2 bases; unmatched bases: 8. Germline assignment: CDR1 MDHEN and CDR2 SYDVKM. The CDR3 runs to 15 residues. As DNA, the CDR3 is TGTGCCAGCAGCTCCGGGACTAGCAATCCCTACGAGCAGTACGTC. Its translation: CASSSGTSNPYEQYV.

The chain links TRBV4-1 to TRBJ1-1; D remains unclear. CDR3 size: 15 residues. Germline V gene sequence: CDR1 MGHRA, CDR2 YSYEKL. The V and J ends lost 1 base and 1 base respectively, with 10 bases between them. In DNA, the CDR3 is TGCGCCAGCAGCCAAGCCCCCGTCCCGAACACTGAAGCTTTCTTT. Residues: CASSQAPVPNTEAFF.